A single sample is the source of the 18 T cell receptor beta chains below, sequenced in a study of Ad26.COV2.S vaccination and SARS-CoV-2 variants. Profiled with immunoSEQ multiplex PCR; TCRdb holds only in-frame clones, not every one. The sample includes 200,000 to 250,000 clones, approximately 87% seen only once; the top ten take 9.5% to 12%. The treatment denotes: about 20 received Ad26.COV2.S at low or high dose, single or two shots; about 5 received placebo; per-sample allocation not given. After the first vaccine or placebo injection, samples were drawn on day 63. Sequencing was performed on peripheral blood, taken in a trial of Ad26.COV2.S vaccine versus placebo. These receptor sequences come from a person between 18 and 59 years old who received the Ad26.COV2.S COVID-19 vaccine or a placebo.

V usage is TRBV28 and J usage is TRBJ2-7; D call uncertain. Germline-derived CDR1 and CDR2 are MDHEN and SYDVKM. Trimming left V 6 bases short and J 6 bases short, with 12 bases between. This CDR3 contains 12 residues. CDR3 DNA sequence: TGTGCCAGCAGATCCGGGCCCAGCGAGCAGTACTTC. Translating it yields CASRSGPSEQYF.

This chain links TRBV7-6 with TRBJ2-2; a weak D match, TRBD2 (5 bases). The ends were cut back, 0 bases at V and 6 bases at J, with 8 bases in the middle. The CDR3 runs to 14 residues. Germline V CDR1 and CDR2: SGHVS, FNYEAQ. The CDR3 loop reads CASSLARVPGELFF. CDR3 coding DNA: TGTGCCAGCAGCTTAGCGCGGGTCCCCGGGGAGCTGTTTTTT.

The chain links TRBV6-6 to TRBJ2-5, with a tentative D call TRBD1 (6 bases). Trimming took off 6 bases at V and 4 bases at J, with 18 bases between the two ends. The CDR3 loop spans 15 amino acids. Germline CDR1 and CDR2: MNHNY and SVGAGI (reference sequence). CDR3 DNA: TGTGCCAGCAGCTCAGGGGTCTTCAGAGTAGAGACCCAGTACTTC. Translated: CASSSGVFRVETQYF.

The chain uses TRBV5-6 and TRBJ1-1; D is ambiguous. CDR3 size: 13 residues. From germline, CDR1 is SGHDT and CDR2 YYEEEE. V was cut by 4 bases and J by 4 bases, with 11 bases left in between. The CDR3: CASSLARTTEAFF. The CDR3 DNA is TGTGCCAGCAGCCTTGCCAGGACCACTGAAGCTTTCTTT. Using reference TRBV5-6 and TRBJ1-1 for the parts outside the CDR3, the full variable domain is DAGVTQSPTHLIKTRGQQVTLRCSPKSGHDTVSWYQQALGQGPQFIFQYYEEEERQRGNFPDRFSGHQFPNYSSELNVNALLLGDSALYLCASSLARTTEAFFGQGTRLTVV.

The chain combines TRBV7-9 with TRBJ2-2, with TRBD1 as a possible D gene (6 bases). The V gene's germline CDR1 is SEHNR and CDR2 FQNEAQ (reference sequence). CDR3 length: 15 amino acids. Deletions cut 5 bases from V and 7 bases from J, with 17 bases between. The CDR3 DNA reads as TGTGCCAGCAGCCTCAGAACAGGGTCCGACGGGGAGCTGTTTTTT. Translated, it gives CASSLRTGSDGELFF.

The chain joins TRBV15 to TRBJ2-3, with a tentative D call TRBD2 (7 bases). V was pared by 1 base and J by 1 base, with 15 bases between. The CDR3 contains 17 residues. Germline-derived CDR1 and CDR2 are LNHNV and YYDKDF (reference sequence). The CDR3 bases are TGTGCCACCAGCAGAGGGGGGGGCGCCTCAGGCACAGATACGCAGTATTTT. This translates into CATSRGGGASGTDTQYF.

The CDR3 sequence is CASSVTGVYEQYF. CDR3 sequence (DNA): TGTGCCAGCAGCGTTACAGGGGTCTACGAGCAGTACTTC. This chain uses TRBV11-1 with TRBJ2-7; 7 nucleotides line up with TRBD1. The J segment lost 3 bases and the V segment lost 5 bases, leaving 4 bases of the junction unmatched. Germline CDR1 is SGHAT and CDR2 is FQDESV (reference sequence). CDR3 length equals 13 residues.

In its sample, this clone was seen once. The chain has TRBV15 and TRBJ2-1, with D perhaps TRBD2 (6 bases). The V end was cut by 0 bases, the J end by 4 bases, with 13 bases between. The CDR3 sequence is 16 residues long. Per the germline V gene, CDR1 is LNHNV and CDR2 is YYDKDF (reference sequence). The CDR3 loop reads CATSRDGGGVYNEQFF. In DNA form, the CDR3 reads TGTGCCACCAGCAGAGATGGCGGCGGGGTTTACAATGAGCAGTTCTTC. Full variable domain (missing parts from reference TRBV15 and TRBJ2-1): DAMVIQNPRYQVTQFGKPVTLSCSQTLNHNVMYWYQQKSSQAPKLLFHYYDKDFNNEADTPDNFQSRRPNTSFCFLDIRSPGLGDTAMYLCATSRDGGGVYNEQFFGPGTRLTVL.

V usage is TRBV4-1 and J usage is TRBJ1-4; possibly TRBD1 for D (5 bases). The CDR3 totals 17 residues. Trimming removed 7 bases at V and 0 bases at J, with 18 bases between. Looked up from germline, CDR1 is MGHRA and CDR2 is YSYEKL. Here the CDR3 reads CASKFWGKRPTNEKLFF. CDR3 DNA sequence: TGCGCCAGCAAGTTTTGGGGGAAACGCCCAACTAATGAAAAACTGTTTTTT.

The CDR3 protein is CASRGGQDNEQFF. CDR3 nucleotide sequence: TGCGCCAGCAGGGGGGGGCAGGACAATGAGCAGTTCTTC. This chain connects TRBV5-1 to TRBJ2-1, with a tentative D call TRBD2 (7 bases). This CDR3 is 13 amino acids long. The germline V gene encodes CDR1 SGHRS and CDR2 YFSETQ. Trimming pared 5 bases from V and 5 bases from J, leaving 11 bases between.

This clone was observed a few times. The chain recombines TRBV5-7 with TRBJ2-5; 7 bases match TRBD1. TRBV5-7 is filed as an ORF, its function uncertain. Trimming at V came to 6 bases and at J to 2 bases, leaving 7 bases not matched to a gene. The CDR3 is 14 residues long. The CDR3: CASNLRQGQETQYF. The CDR3 DNA follows: TGTGCCAGCAACCTGAGACAGGGACAAGAGACCCAGTACTTC.

The chain recombines TRBV6-6 with TRBJ2-5; TRBD2 matches at 12 bases. The CDR3 totals 18 residues. CDR1 and CDR2 from the germline V gene are MNHNY and SVGAGI (reference sequence). Germline trimming cut 5 bases from V and 3 bases from J; bases unmatched to any gene: 13. DNA for the CDR3: TGTGCCAGCAGTCCAAGGACTAGCGGGACAAGAAGGAAAGAGACCCAGTACTTC. Translating it yields CASSPRTSGTRRKETQYF.

CDR3 amino acids: CASSPRLNGQGDNYGYTF. CDR3 sequence (DNA): TGTGCCAGCTCACCACGTCTTAACGGACAGGGAGATAACTATGGCTACACCTTC. The chain is built from TRBV18 and TRBJ1-2; the match to TRBD1 covers 8 bases. Unmatched junction bases numbered 11, after V lost 1 base and J lost 1 base. The CDR3 is made up of 18 amino acids. CDR1 KGHSH and CDR2 LQKENI come from the germline V gene.

This chain connects TRBV24-1 to TRBJ2-3; D gene ambiguous. Germline V gene sequence: CDR1 KGHDR, CDR2 SFDVKD. The CDR3 is 14 residues long. V lost 5 bases, J lost 0 bases, and 8 bases lay in between. The CDR3 here is CATSGSASTDTQYF. In nucleotides, the CDR3 is TGTGCCACCAGTGGGTCGGCTAGCACAGATACGCAGTATTTT.

The CDR3: CASSNPDEQFF. The CDR3 DNA is TGTGCCAGCAGCAACCCGGATGAGCAGTTCTTC. The V gene is TRBV21-1, the J gene TRBJ2-1; the DNA was not used to check the table's D call, TRBD2. TRBV21-1 is termed a pseudogene. CDR3 length: 11 amino acids.

This clone was detected only once. V and J are TRBV4-3 and TRBJ2-3; 13 bases fit TRBD2. The CDR3 runs to 18 residues. Germline V gives CDR1 LGHNA, CDR2 YSLEER. V dropped 4 bases and J dropped 0; count of bases not matched to a gene: 7. The CDR3 sequence: CASSRRRLAGGSTDTQYF. CDR3 in DNA: TGCGCCAGCAGCCGGAGGAGACTAGCGGGGGGTAGCACAGATACGCAGTATTTT.

The rearrangement links TRBV5-1 to TRBJ2-3; tentatively, D is TRBD1 (6 bases). Germline V lookup: CDR1 SGHRS, CDR2 YFSETQ. The CDR3 length is 16 residues. Trimming took off 3 bases at V and 2 bases at J, with 16 bases between the two ends. The CDR3, as DNA: TGCGCCAGCAGCTCGCGCTGGACAGAAAACACAGATACGCAGTATTTT. Amino acid sequence: CASSSRWTENTDTQYF.

The chain employs TRBV6-5 and TRBJ1-5; TRBD1 aligns across 9 bases. After removal of 6 bases from V and 7 bases from J, the junction contained 7 bases not matched to a gene. Per germline, CDR1 MNHEY and CDR2 SVGAGI. CDR3 size: 14 residues. This chain's CDR3 is CASSYTGGVQPQHF. In DNA, the CDR3 is TGTGCCAGCAGCTATACAGGGGGCGTCCAGCCCCAGCATTTT.